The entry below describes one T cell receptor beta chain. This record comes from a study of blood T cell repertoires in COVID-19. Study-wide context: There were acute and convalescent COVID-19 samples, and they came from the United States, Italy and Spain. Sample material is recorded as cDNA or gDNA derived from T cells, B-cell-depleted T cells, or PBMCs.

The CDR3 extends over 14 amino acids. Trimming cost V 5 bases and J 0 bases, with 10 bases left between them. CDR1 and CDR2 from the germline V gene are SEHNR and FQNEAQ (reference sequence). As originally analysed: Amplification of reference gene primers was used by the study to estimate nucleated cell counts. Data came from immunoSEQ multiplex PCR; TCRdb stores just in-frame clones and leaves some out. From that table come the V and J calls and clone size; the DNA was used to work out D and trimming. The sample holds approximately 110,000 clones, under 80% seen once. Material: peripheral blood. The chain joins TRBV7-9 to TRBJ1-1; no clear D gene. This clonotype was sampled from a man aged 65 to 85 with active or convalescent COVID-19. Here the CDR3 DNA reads TGTGCCAGCAGCAACAGCACAATGAACACTGAAGCTTTCTTT. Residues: CASSNSTMNTEAFF.